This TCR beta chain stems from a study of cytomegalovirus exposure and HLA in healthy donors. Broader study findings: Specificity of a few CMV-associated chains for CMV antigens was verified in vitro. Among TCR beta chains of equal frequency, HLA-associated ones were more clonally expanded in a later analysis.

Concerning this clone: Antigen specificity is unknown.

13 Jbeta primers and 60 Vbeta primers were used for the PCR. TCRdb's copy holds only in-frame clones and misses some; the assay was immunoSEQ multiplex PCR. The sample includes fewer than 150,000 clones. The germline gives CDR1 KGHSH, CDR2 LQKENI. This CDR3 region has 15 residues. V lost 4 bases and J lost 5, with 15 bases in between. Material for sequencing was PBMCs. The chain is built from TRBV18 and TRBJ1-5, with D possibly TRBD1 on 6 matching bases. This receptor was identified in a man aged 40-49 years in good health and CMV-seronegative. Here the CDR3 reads CASSLWDTYDQPQHF. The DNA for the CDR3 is TGTGCCAGCTCACTATGGGACACTTATGATCAGCCCCAGCATTTT.